These 2 T cell receptor beta chains originate from one sample sequenced in a study of early T cells in non-severe SARS-CoV-2 infection. MiXCR was run by TCRdb on the 5' RACE reads, yielding one entry per CDR3 protein. Here the sample spans about 48,000 distinct CDR3 sequences, approximately 5.7% being singletons. The input for sequencing was whole blood, taken at baseline. The origin of the receptors is an adult who was a healthcare worker with PCR-confirmed SARS-CoV-2 infection or an uninfected control (not recorded which).

The gene calls are TRBV24-1 and TRBJ2-3; 10 bases align to TRBD2. From germline, CDR1 is KGHDR and CDR2 SFDVKD. Unmatched junction bases numbered 12, after V lost 7 bases and J lost 0 bases. CDR3 length: 18 residues. CDR3 amino acids: CATSPRASGSGSTDTQYF. Written as DNA, the CDR3 is TGTGCCACCAGCCCGCGGGCTAGCGGGAGCGGGAGCACAGATACGCAGTATTTT.

The J gene is TRBJ2-2, the V gene TRBV28; 9 bases match TRBD1. The junction had 2 bases not matched to a gene; V was cut back by 6 bases and J by 6 bases. The germline gives CDR1 MDHEN, CDR2 SYDVKM. This CDR3 spans 13 amino acids. CDR3 in amino acids: CASRRTGAGELFF. The CDR3, as DNA: TGTGCCAGCAGACGGACAGGGGCCGGGGAGCTGTTTTTT.